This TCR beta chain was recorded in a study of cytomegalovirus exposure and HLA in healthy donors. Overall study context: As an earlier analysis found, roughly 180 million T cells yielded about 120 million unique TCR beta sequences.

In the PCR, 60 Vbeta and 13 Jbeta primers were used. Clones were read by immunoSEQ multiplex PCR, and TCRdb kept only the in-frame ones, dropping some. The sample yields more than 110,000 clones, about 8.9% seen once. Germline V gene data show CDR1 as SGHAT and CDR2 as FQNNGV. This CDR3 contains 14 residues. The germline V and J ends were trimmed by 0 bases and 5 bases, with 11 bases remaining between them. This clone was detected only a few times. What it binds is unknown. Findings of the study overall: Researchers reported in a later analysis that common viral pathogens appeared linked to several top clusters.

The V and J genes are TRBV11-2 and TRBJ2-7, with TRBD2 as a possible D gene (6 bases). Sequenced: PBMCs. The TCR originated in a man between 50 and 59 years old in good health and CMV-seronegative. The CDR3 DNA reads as TGTGCCAGCAGCTTAGATCGGTCGGGGGACGAGCAGTACTTC. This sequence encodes CASSLDRSGDEQYF.